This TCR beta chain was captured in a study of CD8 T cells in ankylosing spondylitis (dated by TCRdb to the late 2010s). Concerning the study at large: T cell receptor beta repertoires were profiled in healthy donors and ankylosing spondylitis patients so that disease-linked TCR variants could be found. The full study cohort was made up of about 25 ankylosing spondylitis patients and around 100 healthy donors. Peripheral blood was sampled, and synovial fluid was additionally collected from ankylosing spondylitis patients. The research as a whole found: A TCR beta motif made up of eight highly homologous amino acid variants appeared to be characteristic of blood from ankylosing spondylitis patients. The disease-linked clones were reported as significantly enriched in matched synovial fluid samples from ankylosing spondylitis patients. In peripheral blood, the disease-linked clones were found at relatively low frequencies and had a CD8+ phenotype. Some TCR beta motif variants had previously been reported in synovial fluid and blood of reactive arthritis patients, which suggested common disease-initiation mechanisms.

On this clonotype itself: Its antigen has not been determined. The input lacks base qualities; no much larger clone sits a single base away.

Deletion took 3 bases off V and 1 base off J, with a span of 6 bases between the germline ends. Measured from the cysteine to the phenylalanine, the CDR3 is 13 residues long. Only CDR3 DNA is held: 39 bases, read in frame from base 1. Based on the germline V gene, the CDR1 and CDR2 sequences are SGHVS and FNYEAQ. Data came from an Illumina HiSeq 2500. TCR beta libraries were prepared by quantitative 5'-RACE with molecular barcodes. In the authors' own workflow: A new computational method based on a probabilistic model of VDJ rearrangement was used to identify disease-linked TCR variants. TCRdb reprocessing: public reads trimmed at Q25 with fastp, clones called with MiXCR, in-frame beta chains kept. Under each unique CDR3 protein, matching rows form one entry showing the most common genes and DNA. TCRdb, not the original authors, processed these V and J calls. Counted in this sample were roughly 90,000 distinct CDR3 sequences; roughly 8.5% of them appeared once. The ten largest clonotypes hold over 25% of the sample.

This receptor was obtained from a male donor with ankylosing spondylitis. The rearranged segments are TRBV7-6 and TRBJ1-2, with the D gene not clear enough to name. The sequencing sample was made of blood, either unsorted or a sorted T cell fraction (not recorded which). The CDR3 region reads CASSLSLNYGYTF. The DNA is TGTGCCAGCAGCTTGTCACTTAACTATGGCTACACCTTC.